The 5 T cell receptor beta chains below were found in one sample sequenced in a study of T cell repertoires in ileal Crohn's disease. Profiling relied on immunoSEQ multiplex PCR, and the TCRdb table lists in-frame clones only, not all of them. Here the sample spans thousands of clones, 80% to 95% being singletons. Sequencing was carried out using ileal tissue. These receptors originate from an adult with Crohn's disease.

The chain combines TRBV7-6 with TRBJ2-7; no reliable D call. CDR3 length equals 16 residues. Germline V gene lookup returns CDR1 SGHVS and CDR2 FNYEAQ. Trimming took 11 bases from V and 1 from J, leaving 24 bases between them. CDR3 sequence reads: CADPTVAVGPSYEQYF. DNA for the CDR3: TGTGCCGATCCCACTGTGGCGGTAGGTCCTTCCTACGAGCAGTACTTC. Looking up the rest from reference TRBV7-6 and TRBJ2-7 gives the full variable domain: GAGVSQSPRYKVTKRGQDVALRCDPISGHVSLYWYRQALGQGPEFLTYFNYEAQQDKSGLPNDRFSAERPEGSISTLTIQRTEQRDSAMYRCADPTVAVGPSYEQYFGPGTRLTVT.

This clone was seen a single time. The chain carries TRBV30 and TRBJ2-1, with D unclear. The CDR3 contains 11 residues. Germline CDR1 GTSNPN, CDR2 SVGIG (reference sequence). V dropped 5 bases and J dropped 8 bases, with 10 bases sitting between them. The CDR3 spells CAWGRSDEQFF. The CDR3 coding sequence is TGTGCCTGGGGCAGAAGCGATGAGCAGTTCTTC.

As DNA, the CDR3 is TGCGCCAGCAGTGACTATGATGAGCAGTTCTTC. Its protein is CASSDYDEQFF. This rearrangement joins TRBV10-1 to TRBJ2-1; D unclear. The CDR3 consists of 11 residues. Trimming cost V 3 bases and J 8 bases, with 5 bases left between them. Germline V gene sequence: CDR1 WNHNN, CDR2 SYGVQD (reference sequence).

The chain couples TRBV6-5 to TRBJ2-3; D gene uncertain. Looked up from germline, CDR1 is MNHEY and CDR2 is SVGAGI. Trimming took 6 bases from V and 2 from J, leaving 15 bases between them. This CDR3 region has 15 residues. The DNA for the CDR3 is TGTGCCAGCAGCTATATAGATAGCTACACAGATACGCAGTATTTT. Translated: CASSYIDSYTDTQYF.

This rearrangement joins TRBV19 to TRBJ1-1; D call uncertain. CDR3 size: 13 residues. V gave up 1 base and J gave up 0 bases, with 3 bases separating them. CDR1 and CDR2 from the germline V gene are LNHDA and SQIVND (reference sequence). CDR3 protein: CASSIAVNTEAFF. CDR3 nucleotide sequence: TGTGCCAGTAGTATAGCGGTGAACACTGAAGCTTTCTTT.